This TCR beta chain was captured by sequencing in a study of T cells in Graves' hyperthyroidism and ophthalmopathy (dated by TCRdb to the late 2010s). In the study overall: Peripheral blood was sampled at the time of initial diagnosis, prior to any treatment. To identify distinguishing TCR V-J signatures, a discovery cohort of 90 to 100 patients was used, comprising 43 with Graves' ophthalmopathy and around 60 with stable Graves' hyperthyroidism. Prospective prediction of ophthalmopathy was tested in an independent validation cohort of some 20 hyperthyroidism patients and around 16 patients who later progressed to ophthalmopathy. The approximately 97 discovery patients were randomly divided into training and test sets at a 7:3 ratio. In addition, the study compared T-cell repertoires in thyroid tissue and in blood from several Graves' hyperthyroidism patients. After sampling, hyperthyroidism patients received methimazole starting at 30 mg daily, and ophthalmopathy patients received high-dose intravenous methylprednisolone. TCR Vbeta CDR3 sequencing of approximately 140 peripheral blood samples (fewer than 45 ophthalmopathy, around 80 hyperthyroidism and approximately 17 progressor patients) is reported in the paper.

Stable Graves' hyperthyroidism was defined as no progression to ophthalmopathy during 18 months of follow-up. Hyperthyroidism patients were newly diagnosed, had a disease duration of under 2 months, and were aged 18 to 65 years. The study excluded patients with uncontrolled infections, other autoimmune diseases, pregnancy or lactation. Diagnoses were based on clinical symptoms, serum thyroxine and TRAb, thyroid ultrasound and orbital computed tomography. PBMCs were separated from roughly 10 ml of fresh peripheral blood using Ficoll-Paque density gradient centrifugation. Total RNA was extracted with Trizol reagent, and quality was checked on an Agilent 2100 Bioanalyzer. The study at large found these results: Sample size was not statistically predetermined, and blinding of investigators to group allocation was not performed. In validation, progression to ophthalmopathy was predicted by the model with around 70% sensitivity and around 75% specificity, a median of about 6 months before onset. Most expanded thyroid clonotypes (frequency above 0.001) were also found in blood, which suggests that blood repertoires may mirror thyroid immune responses. A model built on a 13 V-J signature distinguished ophthalmopathy from stable hyperthyroidism, reaching roughly 88% sensitivity and around 82% specificity in cross-validation and 80%/75% in testing.

The cysteine opens and the phenylalanine closes a CDR3 of 11 amino acids. Only the CDR3 DNA stays, 33 bases, in frame from base 1. V sheds 5 bases and J sheds 8 bases, leaving 9 bases between their ends. The germline V gene (reference sequence) gives CDR1 as GTSNPN and CDR2 as SVGIG. Concerning this clonotype itself: Its antigen is currently not known. No much larger clonotype is one base removed from it; base qualities were not supplied.

Amplification of TCR beta CDR3 regions was carried out from RNA transcripts. For the first round of RT-PCR on the TCR CDR3, the HTBI primer set was used together with the Qiagen OneStep RT-PCR kit. A second multiplex PCR round built the libraries, followed by size selection and purification. The libraries were sequenced on an Illumina HiSeq2000 using paired-end 100 bp reads. Regarding the original processing steps: SOAPnuke was used to process the raw data, with reads discarded if the reads contained adapters or uncalled bases, had a mean Phred below 15, or lacked an exact constant-primer or identifier match. High-quality paired reads were merged using COPE v1.2.5, and each unique nucleotide sequence was defined as a clonotype. Clonotypes were aligned to IMGT TRBV, TRBD and TRBJ reference segments using MiTCR v1.1. Only V-J combinations with frequency above 0.0001, covering 98% to 99.2% of repertoires, were analysed. The TCS score was defined as the ratio of F50 (clonal expansion) to E x V (chaos), calculated using BLOSUM62-based TCRdist between CDR3 peptides within each V-J. Welch's t-statistics and random forest reduced fewer than 600 V-J features to 13, which were used in a naive Bayes classifier (R e1071). TCRdb passed the public sequencing reads through fastp at Q25 and MiXCR, retaining productive beta sequences. Rows merge per CDR3 protein into single entries with the most common DNA and genes. Clone size and V and J calls follow TCRdb, not the original study. This sample comprises some 760,000 distinct CDR3 sequences, around 13% of them detected only once. Clones ranked in the top ten supply roughly a tenth of the sample.

Sequenced material: blood. The chain links TRBV30 with TRBJ1-4; perhaps TRBD1 is the D gene, with 5 bases matching. The TCR was taken from a woman aged 18-30 years with Graves' hyperthyroidism. The DNA sequence is as follows: TGTGCCTGGGCCGGGGCCGAAAAACTGTTTTTT. Its coded protein is CAWAGAEKLFF.